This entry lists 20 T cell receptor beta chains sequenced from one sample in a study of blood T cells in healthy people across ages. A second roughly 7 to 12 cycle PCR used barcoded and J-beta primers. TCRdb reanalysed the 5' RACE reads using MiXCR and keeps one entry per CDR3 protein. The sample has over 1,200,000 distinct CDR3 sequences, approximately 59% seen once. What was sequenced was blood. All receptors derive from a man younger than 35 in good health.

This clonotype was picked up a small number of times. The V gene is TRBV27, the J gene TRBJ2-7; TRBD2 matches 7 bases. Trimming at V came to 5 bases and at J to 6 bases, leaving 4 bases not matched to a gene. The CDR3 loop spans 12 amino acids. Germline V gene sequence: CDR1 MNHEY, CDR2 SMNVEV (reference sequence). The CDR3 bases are TGTGCCAGCAGTACGACTAGCTTCGAGCAGTACTTC. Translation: CASSTTSFEQYF.

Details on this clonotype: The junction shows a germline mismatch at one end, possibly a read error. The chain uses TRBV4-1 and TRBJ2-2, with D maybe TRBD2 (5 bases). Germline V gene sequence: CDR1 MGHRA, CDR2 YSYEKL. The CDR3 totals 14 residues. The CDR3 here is CASSQVWNTGELFF. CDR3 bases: TGCGCCAGCAGCCAAGTTTGGAACACCGGGGAACTGTTTTTT.

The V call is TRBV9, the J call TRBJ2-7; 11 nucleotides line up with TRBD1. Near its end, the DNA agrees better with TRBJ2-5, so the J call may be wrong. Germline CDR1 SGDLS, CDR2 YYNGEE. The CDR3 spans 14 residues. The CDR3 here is CASSEDRGQRTQYF. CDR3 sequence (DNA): TGTGCCAGCAGCGAGGACAGGGGGCAGAGGACCCAGTACTTC.

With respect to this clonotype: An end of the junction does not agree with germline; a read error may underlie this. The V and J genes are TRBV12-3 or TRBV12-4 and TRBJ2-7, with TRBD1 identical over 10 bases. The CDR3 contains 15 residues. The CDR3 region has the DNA TGTGCCAGCAGTTTATCGGGACAGGGGATCTACGGGCAGTACTTC. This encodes CASSLSGQGIYGQYF.

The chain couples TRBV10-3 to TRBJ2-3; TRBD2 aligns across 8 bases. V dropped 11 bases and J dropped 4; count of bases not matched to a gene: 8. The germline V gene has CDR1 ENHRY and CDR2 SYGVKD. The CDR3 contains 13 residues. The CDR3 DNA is TGTGCCGTCGAAGCGGGAGACGCAGATACGCAGTATTTT. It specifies CAVEAGDADTQYF.

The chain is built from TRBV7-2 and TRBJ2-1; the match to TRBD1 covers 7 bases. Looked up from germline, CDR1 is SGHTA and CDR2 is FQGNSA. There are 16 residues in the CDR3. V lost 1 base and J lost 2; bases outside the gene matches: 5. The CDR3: CASSLVPGTAYNEQFF. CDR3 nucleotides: TGTGCCAGCAGCTTAGTTCCCGGGACAGCCTACAATGAGCAGTTCTTC. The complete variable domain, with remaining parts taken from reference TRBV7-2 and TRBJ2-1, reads GAGVSQSPSNKVTEKGKDVELRCDPISGHTALYWYRQSLGQGLEFLIYFQGNSAPDKSGLPSDRFSAERTGGSVSTLTIQRTQQEDSAVYLCASSLVPGTAYNEQFFGPGTRLTVL.

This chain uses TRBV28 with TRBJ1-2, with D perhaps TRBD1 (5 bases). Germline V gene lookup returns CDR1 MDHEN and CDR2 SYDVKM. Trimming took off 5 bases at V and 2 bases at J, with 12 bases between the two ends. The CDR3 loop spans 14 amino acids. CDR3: CASSTGTENYGYTF. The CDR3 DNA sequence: TGTGCCAGCAGTACCGGGACGGAGAACTATGGCTACACCTTC.

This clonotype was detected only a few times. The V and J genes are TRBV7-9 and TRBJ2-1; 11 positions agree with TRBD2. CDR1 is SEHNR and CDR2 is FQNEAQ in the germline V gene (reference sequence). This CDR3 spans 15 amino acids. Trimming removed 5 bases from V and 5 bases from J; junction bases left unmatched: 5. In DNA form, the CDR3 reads TGTGCCAGCAGCATCCTAGCGGGGGGTCACAATGAGCAGTTCTTC. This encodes CASSILAGGHNEQFF.

The CDR3 reads CSARDLQGLSWAFF. The CDR3 coding sequence is TGCAGTGCTAGAGATTTACAGGGCCTCTCCTGGGCTTTCTTT. This chain uses TRBV20-1 with TRBJ1-1; perhaps TRBD1 as D (6 bases). This CDR3 has 14 amino acids. Trimming left V 0 bases short and J 11 bases short, with 19 bases between. The germline CDR1 and CDR2 sequences are DFQATT and SNEGSKA (reference sequence).

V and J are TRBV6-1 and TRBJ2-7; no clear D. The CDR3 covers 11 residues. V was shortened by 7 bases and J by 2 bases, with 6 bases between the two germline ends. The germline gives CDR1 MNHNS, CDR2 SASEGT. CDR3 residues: CASIGAYEQYF. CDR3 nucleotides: TGTGCCAGCATAGGAGCCTACGAGCAGTACTTC.

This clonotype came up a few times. The CDR3 DNA follows: TGTGCCAGTAGCCCGACTAGCGGGAGCGGAAATGAGCAGTTCTTC. This translates into CASSPTSGSGNEQFF. The chain carries TRBV11-2 and TRBJ2-1; 12 positions agree with TRBD2. CDR3 length: 15 residues. Looked up from germline, CDR1 is SGHAT and CDR2 is FQNNGV. With 9 bases clipped from V and 7 bases from J, the junction kept 10 bases outside the gene matches. Looking up the rest from reference TRBV11-2 and TRBJ2-1 gives the full variable domain: EAGVAQSPRYKIIEKRQSVAFWCNPISGHATLYWYQQILGQGPKLLIQFQNNGVVDDSQLPKDRFSAERLKGVDSTLKIQPAKLEDSAVYLCASSPTSGSGNEQFFGPGTRLTVL.

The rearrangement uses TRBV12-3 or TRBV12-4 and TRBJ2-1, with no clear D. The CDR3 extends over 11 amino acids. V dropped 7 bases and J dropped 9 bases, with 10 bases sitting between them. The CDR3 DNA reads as TGTGCCAGCACCTATAGAGGTGAGCAGTTCTTC. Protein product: CASTYRGEQFF.

The CDR3 is CASSFRTSEKLFF. DNA of the CDR3: TGTGCCAGCAGCTTCCGGACATCTGAAAAACTGTTTTTT. This chain joins TRBV11-2 and TRBJ1-4; a possible D gene is TRBD1 (5 bases). Between the trimmed V and J ends, which lost 3 bases and 7 bases, there was a span of 9 bases. The CDR3 loop spans 13 amino acids. Per the germline V gene, CDR1 is SGHAT and CDR2 is FQNNGV.

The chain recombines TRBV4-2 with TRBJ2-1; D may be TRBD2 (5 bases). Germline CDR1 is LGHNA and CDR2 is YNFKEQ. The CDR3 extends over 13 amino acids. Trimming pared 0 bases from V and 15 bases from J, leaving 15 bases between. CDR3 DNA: TGTGCCAGCAGCCAAGATTGGGCCGGGGTTTTGTTCTTC. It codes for CASSQDWAGVLFF.

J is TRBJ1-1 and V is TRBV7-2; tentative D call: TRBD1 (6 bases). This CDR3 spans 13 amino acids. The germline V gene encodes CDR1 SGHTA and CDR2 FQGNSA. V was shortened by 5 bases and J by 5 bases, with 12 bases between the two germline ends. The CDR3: CASSDRRGTEAFF. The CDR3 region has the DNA TGTGCCAGCAGCGACAGGCGAGGTACTGAAGCTTTCTTT.

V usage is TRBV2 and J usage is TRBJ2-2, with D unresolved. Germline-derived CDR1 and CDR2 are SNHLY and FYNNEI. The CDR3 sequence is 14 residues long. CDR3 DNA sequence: TGTGCTGCTGCCGGACGAGCCTACACCGGGGAGCTGTTTTTT. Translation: CAAAGRAYTGELFF.

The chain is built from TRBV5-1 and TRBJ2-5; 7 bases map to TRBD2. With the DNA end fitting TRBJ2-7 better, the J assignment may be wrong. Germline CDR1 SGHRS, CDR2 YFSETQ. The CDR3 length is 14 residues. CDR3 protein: CASSSTAGAYEQYF. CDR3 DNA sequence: TGCGCCAGCAGCTCCACCGCGGGAGCCTACGAGCAGTACTTC.

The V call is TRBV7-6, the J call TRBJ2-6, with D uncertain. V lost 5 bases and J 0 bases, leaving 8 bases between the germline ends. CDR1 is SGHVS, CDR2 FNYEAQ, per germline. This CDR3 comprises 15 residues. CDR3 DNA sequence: TGTGCCAGCAGCGCGACTGTCTCTGGGGCCAACGTCCTGACTTTC. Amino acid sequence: CASSATVSGANVLTF.

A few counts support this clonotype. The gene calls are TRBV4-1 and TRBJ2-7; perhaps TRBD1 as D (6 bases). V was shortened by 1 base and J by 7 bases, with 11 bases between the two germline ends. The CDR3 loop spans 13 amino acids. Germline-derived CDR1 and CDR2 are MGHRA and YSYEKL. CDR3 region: CASSQAQGWEQYF. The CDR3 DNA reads TGCGCCAGCAGCCAAGCACAGGGCTGGGAGCAGTACTTC.

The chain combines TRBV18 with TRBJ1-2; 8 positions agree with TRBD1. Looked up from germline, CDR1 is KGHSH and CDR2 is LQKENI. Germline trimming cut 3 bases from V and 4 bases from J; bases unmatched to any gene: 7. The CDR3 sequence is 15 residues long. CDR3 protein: CASSPTGAGFYGYTF. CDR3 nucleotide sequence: TGTGCCAGCTCACCGACAGGGGCGGGATTCTATGGCTACACCTTC. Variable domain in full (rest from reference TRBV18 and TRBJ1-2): NAGVMQNPRHLVRRRGQEARLRCSPMKGHSHVYWYRQLPEEGLKFMVYLQKENIIDESGMPKERFSAEFPKEGPSILRIQQVVRGDSAAYFCASSPTGAGFYGYTFGSGTRLTVV.